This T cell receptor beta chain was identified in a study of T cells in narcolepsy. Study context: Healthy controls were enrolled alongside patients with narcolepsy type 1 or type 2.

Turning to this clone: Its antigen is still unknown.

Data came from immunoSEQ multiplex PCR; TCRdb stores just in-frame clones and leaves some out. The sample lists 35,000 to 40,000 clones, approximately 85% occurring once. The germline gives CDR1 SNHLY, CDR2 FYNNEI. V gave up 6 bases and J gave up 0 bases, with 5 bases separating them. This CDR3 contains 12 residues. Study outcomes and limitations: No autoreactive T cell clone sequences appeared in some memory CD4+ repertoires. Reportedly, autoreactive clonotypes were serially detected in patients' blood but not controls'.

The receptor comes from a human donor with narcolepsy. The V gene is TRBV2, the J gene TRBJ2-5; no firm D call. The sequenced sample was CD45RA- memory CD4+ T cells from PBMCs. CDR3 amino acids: CASRGNQETQYF. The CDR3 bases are TGTGCCAGCAGGGGCAACCAAGAGACCCAGTACTTC.